This T cell receptor beta chain was retrieved from a study of T cells in Graves' hyperthyroidism and ophthalmopathy. Study-level information: Peripheral blood draws took place at initial diagnosis, ahead of any treatment.

Unmatched junction bases numbered 11, after V lost 5 bases and J lost 4 bases. This CDR3 has 14 amino acids. Germline CDR1 and CDR2: DFQATT and SNEGSKA (reference sequence). Study-level results: Ophthalmopathy prediction by the model preceded onset by a median about 6 months. Most thyroid clonotypes with frequency above 0.001 were detected in blood. A model using 13 V-J features told ophthalmopathy apart from stable hyperthyroidism.

What was amplified from RNA transcripts were TCR beta CDR3 regions. First-round RT-PCR of the TCR CDR3 relied on the HTBI primer set. One entry per CDR3 protein results from TCRdb running MiXCR on the multiplex PCR reads. This table holds hundreds of thousands of distinct CDR3 sequences, about 16% found once. This clonotype was seen a handful of times. Its matching antigen is unknown. The TCR was taken from a woman under 40 with Graves' hyperthyroidism. The genes are TRBV20-1 and TRBJ2-7, with 7 positions matching TRBD1. The specimen was blood. CDR3 protein: CSAQTGTVGYEQYF. CDR3 in DNA: TGCAGTGCTCAAACCGGGACAGTCGGGTACGAGCAGTACTTC.